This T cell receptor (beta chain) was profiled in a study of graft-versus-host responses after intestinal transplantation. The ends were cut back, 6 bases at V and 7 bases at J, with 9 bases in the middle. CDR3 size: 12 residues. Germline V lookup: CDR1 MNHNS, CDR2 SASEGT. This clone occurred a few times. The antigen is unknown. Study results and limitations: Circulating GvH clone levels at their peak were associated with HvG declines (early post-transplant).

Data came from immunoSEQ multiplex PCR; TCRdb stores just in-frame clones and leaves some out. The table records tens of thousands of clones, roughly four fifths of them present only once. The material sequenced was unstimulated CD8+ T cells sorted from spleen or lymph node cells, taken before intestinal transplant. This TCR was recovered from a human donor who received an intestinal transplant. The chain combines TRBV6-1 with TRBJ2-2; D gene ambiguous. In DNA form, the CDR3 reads TGTGCCAGCAGCCCTTACGGCGGGGAGCTGTTTTTT. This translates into CASSPYGGELFF.